This T cell receptor (beta chain) was recovered during a study of T cell responses to AZD1222 COVID-19 vaccine (dated by TCRdb to about 2021). Regarding the research as a whole: A total of roughly 240 trial participants underwent TCR sequencing, of whom nearly 210 received two doses of AZD1222 and some 25 received two doses of the MenACWY control vaccine. Enrollment into the trials was organized by age into subgroups of 18-55, 56-69 and 70-plus years, and those subgroups contained roughly 150, 30 and 60 TCR-sequenced participants, respectively.

The paper's findings and limits, for the study overall: No day 14 peak-response samples were available, so repertoires were characterized only after the peak T cell response. In the small 56-69-year group, the increase in depth fell short of significance, most likely because of low power. Nearly half of unique spike-specific TCRs reportedly recognized epitopes outside regions mutated in the B.1.351 and B.1.1.7 variants. Spike-specific TCR breadth and depth rose significantly after two AZD1222 doses compared with day 0 and with MenACWY recipients. Conclusions about previously exposed vaccinees are limited, since just five or six AZD1222 recipients were seropositive for SARS-CoV-2 at baseline. Participants were mostly white British and included more females than males, and it was suggested by the authors that clonal diversity may have been underestimated. CD4 TCRs associated with the vaccine covered the entire spike protein, and the dominant responses were in regions 160-218 and 743-854.

The germline V gene (reference sequence) sets CDR1 to SEHNR and CDR2 to FQNEAQ. Taken from cysteine to phenylalanine, the CDR3 has 16 residues. This entry keeps only the CDR3 DNA: 48 bases, framed from base 1. Deletion took 5 bases off V and 2 bases off J, with a span of 15 bases between the germline ends. Sample time point, as interpreted from the label and publication: about 28 days (+/-7) after the second vaccine dose. Because spike-specific TCR depth and breadth did not differ between the two schedules, AZD1222 recipients who got a second dose at roughly 4 weeks were pooled with those who got a second dose at roughly 12 weeks. Vaccinee samples were obtained from the UK trials COV001 and COV002, which included a single-blind randomized controlled phase 2/3 trial of AZD1222 (ChAdOx1 nCoV-19) in healthy adults. Trial participant PBMC samples were collected at day 0 and day 28 after the second dose for TCRbeta chain sequencing.

Note on this clone: The antigen it recognizes is unknown. No qualities accompany the bases; no much larger clone lies one base away.

The CDR3 regions of human TCRbeta chains were subjected to immunosequencing. Under the source paper's analysis protocol: Repertoire TCRs were checked for matches against a reference library of SARS-CoV-2-specific TCRs that had been generated using the MIRA antigen-specificity platform. Breadth was defined as the fraction of unique TCRs that were SARS-CoV-2-associated. Depth was defined as the fraction of total T cells that were SARS-CoV-2-associated. Using the MIRA data, each spike-specific TCR was assigned both to the spike region to which the TCR was reactive and to a CD4 or CD8 class. Log10-transformed breadth and depth values were compared by one-way ANOVA with Sidak's multiple comparisons tests. The clones in this table, taken by TCRdb from immuneACCESS, are in-frame only. Not every clone is retained; where verified, under half of the shortfall comes from an unresolved V gene, and the cause of the rest is unknown. That table gives V, J and clone size, and the DNA gave D and trimming. Present in this sample are around 150,000 clones, roughly nine tenths of which were seen just once. The ten largest account for around 1.3% of the sample.

This clonotype was sampled from an adult who received the AZD1222 COVID-19 vaccine. Source: peripheral blood, taken 28 days after the second AZD1222 dose. The V and J segments used are TRBV7-9 and TRBJ2-2, with TRBD2 tentatively as D gene (7 bases match). The DNA sequence is TGTGCCAGCAGCCCCACTGGGGGGGCCAACACCGGGGAGCTGTTTTTT. Translated, this gives CASSPTGGANTGELFF.